This T cell receptor beta chain is drawn from a study of OX40 agonist ivuxolimab in advanced cancers. Across the whole study: Those treated in dose escalation had hepatocellular carcinoma, melanoma, renal cell cancer or head and neck cancer.

Only in-frame clones appear in the TCRdb table, and some are missing; sequencing was by immunoSEQ multiplex PCR. The sample yields 55,000 to 70,000 clones, more than 85% seen once. Germline values: CDR1 ENHRY, CDR2 SYGVKD. There are 14 residues in the CDR3. Trimming took off 6 bases at V and 0 bases at J, with 9 bases between the two ends. At baseline, cycle 4 day 1, and cycle 7 day 1, blood was sampled. This material consisted of CD4+ or CD8+ T cells sorted from blood, taken in a trial of the OX40 agonist ivuxolimab. The sequence was obtained from an adult with an advanced solid tumor such as melanoma, head and neck, liver or kidney cancer. V and J are TRBV10-3 and TRBJ2-1; possibly TRBD1 for D (6 bases). The CDR3 region is CAIRQGNSYNEQFF. As DNA, the CDR3 is TGTGCCATCAGACAGGGTAACTCCTACAATGAGCAGTTCTTC.